A selection of T cell receptor beta chains follows, all from one sample in a study of blood T cell repertoires in COVID-19. Here immunoSEQ multiplex PCR was the method, and the copy in TCRdb shows in-frame clones only, minus some. Altogether approximately 250,000 clones are present, 80% to 90% being singletons, with the ten largest covering 1.5% to 2%. Source material: peripheral blood. These receptors were obtained from a man aged 25 to 40 with active or convalescent COVID-19. Each CDR3 is given with its conserved first and last residue. Fields, in order: V gene, D gene, clone size, J gene, CDR3 protein, CDR3 DNA. The D gene is left open where the match is weak. Clone size is not always given. Where it is, it says once, few, many or a class for expanded clones.

v_call: TRBV5-5
d_call: NA
clone_size: NA
j_call: TRBJ1-5
cdr3_aa: CASSLSSGDGQPQHF
cdr3_nt: TGTGCCAGCAGCTTGTCATCAGGGGATGGTCAGCCCCAGCATTTT

v_call: TRBV7-2
d_call: NA
clone_size: NA
j_call: TRBJ1-2
cdr3_aa: CASSLDATAITNYGYTF
cdr3_nt: TGTGCCAGCAGCTTAGATGCGACAGCAATTACTAACTATGGCTACACCTTC

v_call: TRBV28
d_call: NA
clone_size: NA
j_call: TRBJ1-6
cdr3_aa: CASSLGVEGSPLHF
cdr3_nt: TGTGCCAGCAGTTTAGGGGTAGAGGGTTCACCCCTCCACTTT

v_call: TRBV11-1
d_call: NA
clone_size: NA
j_call: TRBJ1-6
cdr3_aa: CASSDIHGRMNSPLHF
cdr3_nt: TGTGCCAGCAGCGATATCCATGGGAGGATGAATTCACCCCTCCACTTT

v_call: TRBV12-1
d_call: NA
clone_size: few
j_call: TRBJ1-4
cdr3_aa: CASSFRKDSEKLFF
cdr3_nt: TGTGCCAGCAGCTTTCGGAAAGACAGTGAAAAACTGTTTTTT

v_call: TRBV6-2/TRBV6-3
d_call: NA
clone_size: NA
j_call: TRBJ2-3
cdr3_aa: CASSYSTSTDTQYF
cdr3_nt: TGTGCCAGCAGTTACTCGACTAGCACAGATACGCAGTATTTT

v_call: TRBV4-1
d_call: NA
clone_size: once
j_call: TRBJ1-3
cdr3_aa: CASSQEGWRVTSGNTIYF
cdr3_nt: TGCGCCAGCAGCCAAGAGGGATGGAGGGTAACCTCTGGAAACACCATATATTTT

v_call: TRBV5-4
d_call: TRBD1
clone_size: NA
j_call: TRBJ1-1
cdr3_aa: CASRWTGGNTEAFF
cdr3_nt: TGTGCCAGCAGGTGGACAGGGGGGAACACTGAAGCTTTCTTT

v_call: TRBV7-9
d_call: NA
clone_size: NA
j_call: TRBJ1-2
cdr3_aa: CASSLVGATPWGYGYTF
cdr3_nt: TGTGCCAGCAGCTTGGTAGGGGCAACACCTTGGGGCTATGGCTACACCTTC

v_call: TRBV12-5
d_call: NA
clone_size: NA
j_call: TRBJ2-7
cdr3_aa: CASGLVSGSTYEQYF
cdr3_nt: TGTGCTAGTGGTTTGGTAAGCGGCAGTACCTACGAGCAGTACTTC

v_call: TRBV6-6
d_call: NA
clone_size: NA
j_call: TRBJ2-7
cdr3_aa: CASRDQGHEQYF
cdr3_nt: TGTGCCAGCAGGGACCAGGGGCACGAGCAGTACTTC

v_call: TRBV6-5
d_call: TRBD1
clone_size: NA
j_call: TRBJ1-1
cdr3_aa: CATGTGLEAFF
cdr3_nt: TGTGCCACGGGGACAGGCCTTGAAGCTTTCTTT

v_call: TRBV28
d_call: NA
clone_size: once
j_call: TRBJ1-1
cdr3_aa: CASSSSTEAFF
cdr3_nt: TGTGCCAGCAGCTCCAGTACTGAAGCTTTCTTT

v_call: TRBV19
d_call: NA
clone_size: NA
j_call: TRBJ1-2
cdr3_aa: CASRMDRLSPFPYYGYTF
cdr3_nt: TGTGCCAGTAGGATGGACAGACTCTCCCCATTTCCTTACTATGGCTACACCTTC

v_call: TRBV19
d_call: TRBD2
clone_size: NA
j_call: TRBJ2-3
cdr3_aa: CASSIRTSGSTDTQYF
cdr3_nt: TGTGCCAGTAGTATAAGGACTAGCGGCAGCACAGATACGCAGTATTTT

v_call: TRBV9
d_call: NA
clone_size: NA
j_call: TRBJ1-1
cdr3_aa: CASSAAGAPWAFF
cdr3_nt: TGTGCCAGCAGCGCTGCAGGGGCACCGTGGGCTTTCTTT

v_call: TRBV5-4
d_call: NA
clone_size: NA
j_call: TRBJ1-2
cdr3_aa: CASSYNRVYGYTF
cdr3_nt: TGTGCCAGCAGCTATAACAGGGTCTATGGCTACACCTTC

v_call: TRBV7-3
d_call: TRBD2
clone_size: NA
j_call: TRBJ2-1
cdr3_aa: CASSDRTSGETEQFF
cdr3_nt: TGTGCCAGCAGCGACCGGACTAGCGGGGAGACTGAGCAGTTCTTC

v_call: TRBV7-2
d_call: TRBD2
clone_size: NA
j_call: TRBJ2-2
cdr3_aa: CASSPVAGAGELFF
cdr3_nt: TGTGCCAGCAGCCCAGTAGCGGGAGCCGGGGAGCTGTTTTTT

v_call: TRBV6-5
d_call: TRBD1
clone_size: NA
j_call: TRBJ1-5
cdr3_aa: CASSPLTGAGEPQHF
cdr3_nt: TGTGCCAGCAGCCCATTGACAGGGGCGGGAGAGCCCCAGCATTTT

v_call: TRBV29-1
d_call: TRBD1
clone_size: NA
j_call: TRBJ1-6
cdr3_aa: CSVEDPRGLLHF
cdr3_nt: TGCAGCGTTGAAGATCCTAGGGGGCTGCTCCACTTT

v_call: TRBV3-1/TRBV3-2
d_call: TRBD2
clone_size: NA
j_call: TRBJ2-3
cdr3_aa: CASSQSMPSGGARGRTAQYF
cdr3_nt: TGTGCCAGCAGCCAATCCATGCCTAGCGGGGGGGCGAGGGGTCGGACGGCGCAGTATTTT

v_call: TRBV15
d_call: NA
clone_size: NA
j_call: TRBJ1-4
cdr3_aa: CATSRPAGPDTNEKLFF
cdr3_nt: TGTGCCACCAGCAGACCCGCGGGACCCGATACTAATGAAAAACTGTTTTTT

v_call: TRBV11-2
d_call: NA
clone_size: NA
j_call: TRBJ1-2
cdr3_aa: CASRLSGGFGYTF
cdr3_nt: TGTGCCAGCAGACTCTCCGGGGGTTTCGGCTACACCTTC

v_call: TRBV20-1
d_call: NA
clone_size: NA
j_call: TRBJ2-1
cdr3_aa: CSARDRGEQFF
cdr3_nt: TGCAGTGCTAGAGATCGGGGTGAGCAGTTCTTC

v_call: TRBV20-1
d_call: TRBD1
clone_size: NA
j_call: TRBJ1-1
cdr3_aa: CSAGEQGRAFF
cdr3_nt: TGCAGTGCTGGGGAACAGGGGCGAGCTTTCTTT

v_call: TRBV10-1
d_call: NA
clone_size: NA
j_call: TRBJ1-2
cdr3_aa: CASSVRGGRGYGYTF
cdr3_nt: TGCGCCAGCAGTGTTCGAGGAGGGAGAGGCTATGGCTACACCTTC

v_call: TRBV5-6
d_call: TRBD2
clone_size: NA
j_call: TRBJ2-1
cdr3_aa: CASSLTSGTYNEQFF
cdr3_nt: TGTGCCAGCAGCTTGACTAGCGGGACCTACAATGAGCAGTTCTTC

v_call: TRBV27
d_call: TRBD2
clone_size: NA
j_call: TRBJ2-2
cdr3_aa: CASSFGRGRATGELFF
cdr3_nt: TGTGCCAGCAGTTTCGGGAGGGGGAGGGCCACCGGGGAGCTGTTTTTT

v_call: TRBV7-3
d_call: NA
clone_size: NA
j_call: TRBJ2-5
cdr3_aa: CASSLNPGFQETQYF
cdr3_nt: TGTGCCAGCAGCTTAAACCCAGGCTTCCAAGAGACCCAGTACTTC

v_call: TRBV6-5
d_call: TRBD1
clone_size: NA
j_call: TRBJ1-1
cdr3_aa: CASRRQGSVTEAFF
cdr3_nt: TGTGCCAGCAGGAGACAGGGGTCCGTCACTGAAGCTTTCTTT

v_call: TRBV5-4
d_call: NA
clone_size: NA
j_call: TRBJ1-3
cdr3_aa: CASSPGPQNPGNTIYF
cdr3_nt: TGTGCCAGCAGCCCTGGCCCCCAGAATCCGGGAAACACCATATATTTT

v_call: TRBV9
d_call: NA
clone_size: NA
j_call: TRBJ2-5
cdr3_aa: CASSVRPEGGETQYF
cdr3_nt: TGTGCCAGCAGCGTCCGCCCAGAAGGCGGGGAGACCCAGTACTTC

v_call: TRBV10-3
d_call: TRBD1
clone_size: NA
j_call: TRBJ2-7
cdr3_aa: CAISDQQGEDEQYF
cdr3_nt: TGTGCCATCAGTGACCAACAGGGGGAGGACGAGCAGTACTTC

v_call: TRBV7-9
d_call: NA
clone_size: NA
j_call: TRBJ2-7
cdr3_aa: CATVQGYEQYF
cdr3_nt: TGTGCCACCGTACAGGGCTACGAGCAGTACTTC

v_call: TRBV4-1
d_call: NA
clone_size: NA
j_call: TRBJ1-5
cdr3_aa: CASSQAETQSLPQHF
cdr3_nt: TGCGCCAGCAGCCAAGCTGAGACACAGAGCCTTCCCCAGCATTTT

v_call: TRBV12-3/TRBV12-4
d_call: TRBD1
clone_size: NA
j_call: TRBJ1-2
cdr3_aa: CASRQGARGYTF
cdr3_nt: TGTGCCAGCAGGCAGGGGGCCAGAGGCTACACCTTC

v_call: TRBV9
d_call: NA
clone_size: NA
j_call: TRBJ2-2
cdr3_aa: CASSEKGKNTGELFF
cdr3_nt: TGTGCCAGCAGCGAGAAGGGGAAAAACACCGGGGAGCTGTTTTTT

v_call: TRBV7-2
d_call: NA
clone_size: NA
j_call: TRBJ1-4
cdr3_aa: CASSPGGHNEKLFF
cdr3_nt: TGTGCCAGCAGCCCCGGGGGGCATAATGAAAAACTGTTTTTT

v_call: TRBV4-2
d_call: TRBD2
clone_size: NA
j_call: TRBJ2-2
cdr3_aa: CASSQDHGGAGTGELFF
cdr3_nt: TGTGCCAGCAGCCAAGATCACGGGGGGGCCGGCACCGGGGAGCTGTTTTTT

v_call: TRBV7-2
d_call: TRBD1
clone_size: NA
j_call: TRBJ1-5
cdr3_aa: CASSLMPQGAEVQHF
cdr3_nt: TGTGCCAGCAGCTTAATGCCCCAGGGGGCTGAGGTCCAGCATTTT

v_call: TRBV6-5
d_call: NA
clone_size: NA
j_call: TRBJ1-5
cdr3_aa: CASSSSGRERQPQHF
cdr3_nt: TGTGCCAGCAGTTCATCCGGGAGAGAGAGACAGCCCCAGCATTTT

v_call: TRBV9
d_call: NA
clone_size: NA
j_call: TRBJ1-4
cdr3_aa: CASSPARNEKLFF
cdr3_nt: TGTGCCAGCAGCCCTGCCAGGAATGAAAAACTGTTTTTT

v_call: TRBV7-9
d_call: TRBD2
clone_size: NA
j_call: TRBJ2-7
cdr3_aa: CASSLDLAGGHEQYF
cdr3_nt: TGTGCCAGCAGCTTAGATCTAGCGGGAGGTCACGAGCAGTACTTC

v_call: TRBV7-2
d_call: TRBD2
clone_size: few
j_call: TRBJ2-3
cdr3_aa: CASSLLAGGPADTQYF
cdr3_nt: TGTGCCAGCAGCTTACTAGCGGGGGGGCCTGCAGATACGCAGTATTTT

v_call: TRBV7-8
d_call: TRBD1
clone_size: NA
j_call: TRBJ1-4
cdr3_aa: CASSSRRGPDSNEKLFF
cdr3_nt: TGTGCCAGCAGTTCACGTAGGGGGCCAGACTCCAATGAAAAACTGTTTTTT

v_call: TRBV2
d_call: TRBD1
clone_size: NA
j_call: TRBJ2-5
cdr3_aa: CASERDRQETQYF
cdr3_nt: TGTGCCAGTGAGAGGGACAGGCAAGAGACCCAGTACTTC

v_call: TRBV3-1/TRBV3-2
d_call: NA
clone_size: NA
j_call: TRBJ1-2
cdr3_aa: CASSQARTEANYGYTF
cdr3_nt: TGTGCCAGCAGCCAAGCCCGGACTGAAGCTAACTATGGCTACACCTTC

v_call: TRBV19
d_call: NA
clone_size: NA
j_call: TRBJ2-3
cdr3_aa: CASSIDYTRGDTQYF
cdr3_nt: TGTGCCAGTAGTATAGATTATACCCGAGGAGATACGCAGTATTTT

v_call: TRBV10-2
d_call: TRBD2
clone_size: NA
j_call: TRBJ2-3
cdr3_aa: CASRGSPGLAGGGPDTQYF
cdr3_nt: TGCGCCAGCAGAGGAAGCCCGGGACTAGCGGGGGGGGGACCAGATACGCAGTATTTT

v_call: TRBV4-3
d_call: NA
clone_size: NA
j_call: TRBJ1-1
cdr3_aa: CASSQDPGAGAPEAFF
cdr3_nt: TGCGCCAGCAGCCAAGATCCTGGTGCAGGGGCCCCTGAAGCTTTCTTT

v_call: TRBV7-2
d_call: NA
clone_size: NA
j_call: TRBJ1-2
cdr3_aa: CASSFRGATYGYTF
cdr3_nt: TGTGCCAGCAGCTTTAGGGGCGCGACCTATGGCTACACCTTC

v_call: TRBV6-6
d_call: NA
clone_size: NA
j_call: TRBJ2-1
cdr3_aa: CASSSRVDEQFF
cdr3_nt: TGTGCCAGCAGCAGCAGGGTCGATGAGCAGTTCTTC

v_call: TRBV6-1
d_call: TRBD2
clone_size: NA
j_call: TRBJ2-2
cdr3_aa: CASSETSGGAGELFF
cdr3_nt: TGTGCCAGCAGTGAGACTAGCGGGGGGGCCGGGGAGCTGTTTTTT

v_call: TRBV10-3
d_call: NA
clone_size: NA
j_call: TRBJ1-2
cdr3_aa: CAISGKDRSGYTF
cdr3_nt: TGTGCCATCAGTGGGAAGGACAGATCTGGCTACACCTTC